This T cell receptor beta chain was identified in a study of T cell responses to AZD1222 COVID-19 vaccine. The assay was immunoSEQ multiplex PCR, and TCRdb's table has in-frame clones only and misses some. Of around 99,000 clones in the sample, 70% to 90% were seen once. This CDR3 has 16 residues. Trimming removed 4 bases from V and 5 bases from J, with 17 bases in between. Per the germline V gene, CDR1 is LGHNA and CDR2 is YNFKEQ. This specimen consisted of peripheral blood, obtained 28 days after the second AZD1222 dose. The TCR was taken from an adult who received the AZD1222 COVID-19 vaccine. The genes are TRBV4-2 and TRBJ2-2, with a tentative D call TRBD1 (6 bases). CDR3 bases: TGTGCCAGCAGCCCCCCAGGCACAGGGTCAACCGGGGAGCTGTTTTTT. Amino acids: CASSPPGTGSTGELFF.